A selection of T cell receptor beta chains follows, all from one sample in a study of blood T cell repertoires in COVID-19. Profiling relied on immunoSEQ multiplex PCR, and the TCRdb table lists in-frame clones only, not all of them. Of approximately 75,000 clones listed, 80% to 95% are singletons. The material sequenced was peripheral blood. These receptors were taken from a human donor in a cohort sampled during active COVID-19. Each CDR3 is given with its conserved first and last residue.

CDR3aa	j_gene	v_gene
CASDRKPGQGTDTQYF	TRBJ2-3	TRBV5-1
CASSEYIGVPYEQYF	TRBJ2-7	TRBV10-2
CASSTRASGSRTDTQYF	TRBJ2-3	TRBV3-1/TRBV3-2
CASSRRWSGFPATNEKLFF	TRBJ1-4	TRBV7-2
CASRGTGGTDTQYF	TRBJ2-3	TRBV5-1
CASTSPSGSTDTQYF	TRBJ2-3	TRBV27
CASSPRVLAGSDTQYF	TRBJ2-3	TRBV3-1/TRBV3-2
CASSVDSMNTEAFF	TRBJ1-1	TRBV9
CASTPGGPGYGYTF	TRBJ1-2	TRBV5-1
CASNFGSYNEQFF	TRBJ2-1	TRBV12-3/TRBV12-4
CASSLRAGGTGELFF	TRBJ2-2	TRBV5-1
CAWSRWSKETQYF	TRBJ2-5	TRBV30
CASSLGTGAGYTF	TRBJ1-2	TRBV5-4
CASSLVIGTGVTGELFF	TRBJ2-2	TRBV7-9
CASSGQSSGNTIYF	TRBJ1-3	TRBV28
CASQAGTGLATNEKLFF	TRBJ1-4	TRBV5-8
CASSRAGSTDTQYF	TRBJ2-3	TRBV9
CASTRWRGVGELFF	TRBJ2-2	TRBV7-2
CASSFSRTADYTF	TRBJ1-2	TRBV7-2
CASSANNRGFAGNTIYF	TRBJ1-3	TRBV9
CASSIFPVGHLNSGNTIYF	TRBJ1-3	TRBV19
CASKWLGGDTEAFF	TRBJ1-1	TRBV19
CASSEVLSGTGVISNQPQHF	TRBJ1-5	TRBV6-1
CASSPEGLAGFTDTQYF	TRBJ2-3	TRBV14
CASSTQGGRETQYF	TRBJ2-5	TRBV19
CASSLLTVANYGYTF	TRBJ1-2	TRBV28
CASSSAPGGAFF	TRBJ1-1	TRBV11-1
CSVVTEGAFRGSGANVLTF	TRBJ2-6	TRBV29-1
CASSQNHRVSYGYTF	TRBJ1-2	TRBV3-1/TRBV3-2
CASSLTPNYGYTF	TRBJ1-2	TRBV7-9
CASSRGTGTTEAFF	TRBJ1-1	TRBV6-5
CASSSGRVKDYEQYF	TRBJ2-7	TRBV5-1
CASSEGQGNEKLFF	TRBJ1-4	TRBV7-9
CASSLGTGETQYF	TRBJ2-5	TRBV5-1
CAISASRDRGLNTEAFF	TRBJ1-1	TRBV10-3
CASSTATGGIETQYF	TRBJ2-5	TRBV18
CASSLSGDTQYF	TRBJ2-3	TRBV7-6
CASSKEGQGAAPLHF	TRBJ1-6	TRBV19
CASSVGGHGGSEQYF	TRBJ2-7	TRBV9
CASRGVRSNTEAFF	TRBJ1-1	TRBV6-5
CASSPGGTLLYEQYF	TRBJ2-7	TRBV3-1/TRBV3-2
CASSLGESPRYNEQFF	TRBJ2-1	TRBV5-1
CASSPYVTGSLYGYTF	TRBJ1-2	TRBV19
CSVSLMVGLWESQETQYF	TRBJ2-5	TRBV29-1
CASSLDRGLNNSPLHF	TRBJ1-6	TRBV18
CASSFRVDDGYTF	TRBJ1-2	TRBV6-6
CAWSVTVAETQYF	TRBJ2-5	TRBV30
CASSQDRTGQYGYTF	TRBJ1-2	TRBV4-3
CASSTPLGLEGGHEQFF	TRBJ2-1	TRBV11-2
CASSVVGSSYNEQFF	TRBJ2-1	TRBV9